This entry concerns a single T cell receptor beta chain. Its target is not known. This sample is part of a study of OX40 agonist ivuxolimab in advanced cancers. The wider study: An anti-OX40 (CD134) antibody with agonistic activity, ivuxolimab, was administered to patients. Prior therapy, whether anti-PD-1, anti-PD-L1 or anti-CTLA-4, was allowed, and approximately 37% had some.

Whole-study findings and limits: Expanded peripheral T cell antigen specificity was not determined. At 0.1 to 3.0 mg/kg and by week 6, CD4+ and CD8+ T cells in the blood had expanded clonally.

Using immunoSEQ multiplex PCR, the repertoire was profiled, and TCRdb retains in-frame clones only, with some absent. The repertoire holds tens of thousands of clones, with around 94% as singletons. Trimming took off 0 bases at V and 1 base at J, with 5 bases between the two ends. CDR3 length equals 14 residues. Germline assignment: CDR1 SGHTA and CDR2 FQGNSA. The chain links TRBV7-2 to TRBJ2-3, with unresolved D. This clonotype was sampled from an adult with an advanced solid tumor such as melanoma, head and neck, liver or kidney cancer. The material was CD4+ or CD8+ T cells sorted from blood, obtained in a trial of the OX40 agonist ivuxolimab. CDR3 DNA sequence: TGTGCCAGCAGCTTAGCTGGGGGCACAGATACGCAGTATTTT. Its protein product is CASSLAGGTDTQYF.